The 9 T cell receptor beta chains below were found in one sample sequenced in a study of blood T cell repertoires in COVID-19. Sequencing used immunoSEQ multiplex PCR; TCRdb keeps in-frame clones, though not all of them. The profile shows some 76,000 clones, about 90% of them singletons. Sequencing was done on a sample of peripheral blood. These receptor sequences come from a human donor in a cohort sampled during active COVID-19.

V is TRBV2 and J is TRBJ1-5, with D possibly matching TRBD1 (5 bases). V was trimmed by 6 bases and J by 5 bases, leaving 14 bases between them. The germline V gene has CDR1 SNHLY and CDR2 FYNNEI. The CDR3 is 14 amino acids. CDR3 region: CASSGGRLHQPQHF. CDR3 nucleotides: TGTGCCAGCAGCGGGGGTCGATTGCATCAGCCCCAGCATTTT.

V gene TRBV30 combines with J gene TRBJ2-5; D might be TRBD1 (6 bases). CDR1 GTSNPN and CDR2 SVGIG come from the germline V gene (reference sequence). The CDR3 is made up of 14 amino acids. Trimming took 1 base from V and 1 from J, leaving 10 bases between them. The CDR3 sequence: CAWSAGGGQETQYF. CDR3 bases: TGTGCCTGGAGTGCTGGGGGCGGCCAAGAGACCCAGTACTTC.

The chain recombines TRBV11-2 with TRBJ2-7, with TRBD1 matching 8 bases. Germline CDR1 SGHAT, CDR2 FQNNGV. This CDR3 spans 15 amino acids. V was clipped by 1 base and J by 3 bases; unmatched bases: 5. This chain's CDR3 is CASSLVQGGSYEQYF. The CDR3 region has the DNA TGTGCCAGCAGCTTAGTACAGGGGGGAAGCTACGAGCAGTACTTC.

This chain joins TRBV5-1 and TRBJ1-4, with 10 bases identical to TRBD1. V shed 1 base and J 10 bases; nucleotides not matched to a gene: 10. Per the germline V gene, CDR1 is SGHRS and CDR2 is YFSETQ. The CDR3 runs to 16 residues. The CDR3 spells CASSLTVGTGDGKLFF. In DNA, the CDR3 is TGCGCCAGCAGCTTGACGGTGGGGACAGGGGATGGAAAACTGTTTTTT.

The V call is TRBV2, the J call TRBJ2-1; D unclear. The CDR3 covers 12 residues. The germline CDR1 and CDR2 sequences are SNHLY and FYNNEI. With 0 bases removed from V and 5 bases from J, the gap between germline ends came to 2 bases. CDR3: CASSEANNEQFF. CDR3 in DNA: TGTGCCAGCAGTGAAGCTAACAATGAGCAGTTCTTC.

The gene calls are TRBV6-6 and TRBJ1-1; D is possibly TRBD1 (5 bases). The CDR3 spans 16 residues. V lost 4 bases and J lost 3, with 18 bases in between. CDR1 and CDR2 (germline): MNHNY, SVGAGI (reference sequence). CDR3 in DNA: TGTGCCAGCAGTTCTACTCAGGGAGGGAGGCACACTGAAGCTTTCTTT. It encodes CASSSTQGGRHTEAFF.

The chain uses TRBV5-4 and TRBJ2-1; 15 bases are a match to TRBD2. The length of the CDR3 is 18 residues. Germline V gene lookup returns CDR1 SGHNT and CDR2 YYREEE (reference sequence). J was trimmed by 5 bases and V by 4 bases; bases with no gene match: 10. CDR3 residues: CASSPRPGLAGGNNEQFF. As DNA, the CDR3 is TGTGCCAGCAGCCCGCGACCGGGACTAGCGGGGGGAAACAATGAGCAGTTCTTC.

The gene calls are TRBV7-2 and TRBJ2-3; 8 bases agree with TRBD1. The CDR3 sequence is 14 residues long. Trimming at V came to 5 bases and at J to 3 bases, leaving 4 bases not matched to a gene. CDR1 SGHTA and CDR2 FQGNSA come from the germline V gene. CDR3 loop: CASSPWTGTDTQYF. The CDR3 nucleotides are TGTGCCAGCAGCCCATGGACAGGGACAGATACGCAGTATTTT. The full variable domain, rest sourced from reference TRBV7-2 and TRBJ2-3, is GAGVSQSPSNKVTEKGKDVELRCDPISGHTALYWYRQSLGQGLEFLIYFQGNSAPDKSGLPSDRFSAERTGGSVSTLTIQRTQQEDSAVYLCASSPWTGTDTQYFGPGTRLTVL.

This clone was counted between two and nine times. This chain connects TRBV19 to TRBJ1-1; D not certain. Germline CDR1 LNHDA, CDR2 SQIVND (reference sequence). V gave up 5 bases and J gave up 0 bases, with 10 bases separating them. The CDR3 is 14 residues long. CDR3 DNA sequence: TGTGCCAGTAGTCGGACTCAAATGAACACTGAAGCTTTCTTT. It is translated as CASSRTQMNTEAFF.